The T cell receptor beta chain under discussion was sequenced for a study of blood T cell repertoires in COVID-19. As handled by the study authors: Nucleated cell counts were estimated from reference gene primer amplification. Here immunoSEQ multiplex PCR was the method, and the copy in TCRdb shows in-frame clones only, minus some. That table is the source of V, J and clone size, and D and trimming were worked out from the DNA. The sample consists of around 170,000 clones, about 86% of them appearing once. The germline gives CDR1 LNHDA, CDR2 SQIVND (reference sequence). V lost 8 bases, J lost 1 base, and 4 bases stayed unmatched. The CDR3 has 14 residues.

The TCR originated in a man aged 30 to 45 with active or convalescent COVID-19. Source material: peripheral blood. V usage is TRBV19 and J usage is TRBJ1-5; TRBD1 agrees at 8 bases. The CDR3 loop reads CASRTGPSNQPQHF. CDR3 DNA sequence: TGTGCCAGTCGGACAGGGCCCAGCAATCAGCCCCAGCATTTT.